This is a list of T cell receptor beta chains from one sample in a study of CD8+CD57+ T cells in acquired aplastic anemia. TCRdb re-derived calls from the reads in MiXCR, one entry per CDR3 protein. The sample holds about 200,000 distinct CDR3 sequences, 34% seen once. Source material: sorted CD4+, CD8+, or CD8+CD57+ T cells (not recorded which) from PBMCs. These receptors all stem from a human donor in good health, serving as a control. CDR3s include the opening cysteine and the closing phenylalanine or tryptophan. D genes are given only for firm matches. Some rows mark clone size as missing; the rest say once, few, many or name a class of expanded clone.

>TRBV3-1|TRBJ1-2|-|-
TGTGCCAGCAGCATAGGGGGCTATGGCTACACCTTC
CASSIGGYGYTF
>TRBV19|TRBJ1-5|-|many
TGTGCCAGTAGTATCTATCCCGCAAGCAATCAGCCCCAGCATTTT
CASSIYPASNQPQHF
>TRBV24-1|TRBJ1-2|-|many
TGTGCCACCAGTGGTGTGTGGTGGGGGCGACTGGATGGCTACACCTTC
CATSGVWWGRLDGYTF
>TRBV25-1|TRBJ2-7|-|-
TGTGCCAGCACCGTCTCCGGGCCCTCGGGATGCGAGCAGTACTTC
CASTVSGPSGCEQYF
>TRBV11-2|TRBJ1-6|-|-
TGTGCCAGCAGCCTATGGGAGGATAATTCACCCCTCCACTTT
CASSLWEDNSPLHF
>TRBV19|TRBJ1-1|TRBD1|many
TGTGCCAGTAGTATACGGATGGGAGACAGGGTGAACACTGAAGCTTTCTTT
CASSIRMGDRVNTEAFF
>TRBV12-3/TRBV12-4|TRBJ2-2|-|-
TGTGCCAGCAGTTCCTCGTCAGGGGCCGGGGAGCTGTTTTTT
CASSSSSGAGELFF
>TRBV12-3/TRBV12-4|TRBJ2-1|TRBD1|few
TGTGCCAGCAGTCCCCAGGGGGCAGGGCGTGACAATGAGCAGTTCTTC
CASSPQGAGRDNEQFF
>TRBV6-5|TRBJ2-7|TRBD1|many
TGTGCCAGCAGTTATTGGGGACAGGGGAGCGAGCAGTACTTC
CASSYWGQGSEQYF
>TRBV12-3/TRBV12-4|TRBJ2-1|-|few
TGTGCCAGCAGTTCAGATCGGGCTGAGCAGTTCTTC
CASSSDRAEQFF
>TRBV2|TRBJ2-2|TRBD2|many
TGTGCCAGCAATCGGGGGGCCGGGGAGCTGTTTTTT
CASNRGAGELFF
>TRBV7-2|TRBJ2-1|-|many
TGTGCCAGCAGCTTAACCCTCAATGAGCAGTTCTTC
CASSLTLNEQFF
>TRBV27|TRBJ2-5|-|-
TGTGCCAGCAGGCTAGGTATACAAGAGACCCAGTACTTC
CASRLGIQETQYF
>TRBV29-1|TRBJ2-3|TRBD2|many
TGCAGCGTTGAAGCCCTGTGGGCTAGCGGGGCCACAGATACGCAGTATTTT
CSVEALWASGATDTQYF
>TRBV19|TRBJ2-1|TRBD1|-
TGTGCCAGTAGTTGGACAGGGCAGATCAATGAGCAGTTCTTC
CASSWTGQINEQFF
>TRBV4-2|TRBJ1-2|TRBD1|-
TGTGCCAGCAGCCCGCCTCACGGGACAGGGACTAACTATGGCTACACCTTC
CASSPPHGTGTNYGYTF
>TRBV19|TRBJ1-5|-|-
TGTGCCAGTAGTCCCCGCCCGACCTTACGTGCGCAGAAGCCCCAGCATTTT
CASSPRPTLRAQKPQHF
>TRBV24-1|TRBJ2-2|TRBD2|-
TGTGCCACCAGTGACCTAGCGGGAAGGTCCGGGGAGCTGTTTTTT
CATSDLAGRSGELFF
>TRBV24-1|TRBJ1-3|-|many
TGTGCCACCAGTGATCCGGGGCCAACAGGGCTGTCTGGAAACACCATATATTTT
CATSDPGPTGLSGNTIYF
>TRBV19|TRBJ2-5|-|-
TGTGCCAGTAGTATCGAGGGGGGTTCGGAGACCCAGTACTTC
CASSIEGGSETQYF
>TRBV2|TRBJ2-7|-|-
TGTGCCAGCAGCGTAACCGTCCGAGACGGCAGCTCCTACGAGCAGTACTTC
CASSVTVRDGSSYEQYF
>TRBV29-1|TRBJ1-3|-|many
TGCAGCGTTGAATCGGACTACGCTGGAAACACCATATATTTT
CSVESDYAGNTIYF
>TRBV2|TRBJ2-3|-|-
TGTGCTAGTTTCACAGATACGCAGTATTTT
CASFTDTQYF
>TRBV7-2|TRBJ2-7|TRBD2|many
TGTGCCAGCAGCCCTCGGACTAGCGTAGACGAGCAGTACTTC
CASSPRTSVDEQYF
>TRBV10-3|TRBJ1-2|-|-
TGTGCCATCAGAAGCGACGGGGGGCGTCGGGACTATGGCTACACCTTC
CAIRSDGGRRDYGYTF
>TRBV15|TRBJ2-2|TRBD1|many
TGTGCCACCCGGGACAGGAACACCGGGGAGCTGTTTTTT
CATRDRNTGELFF
>TRBV5-1|TRBJ2-5|-|many
TGCGCCAGCAGCTTGACGCGAAACCAAGAGACCCAGTACTTC
CASSLTRNQETQYF
>TRBV12-3/TRBV12-4|TRBJ2-1|TRBD2|-
TGTGCCAGCAGTTCCAAAAATCGACTAGCGGGGGGGTTCTTC
CASSSKNRLAGGFF
>TRBV20-1|TRBJ2-2|-|many
TGCGCGGGGCGGGTGCCGAACACCGGGGAGCTGTTTTTT
CAGRVPNTGELFF
>TRBV24-1|TRBJ2-3|TRBD1|-
TGTGCCACCAGTGATTTGGGGACAGGGAAGAATGAGCAGTATTTT
CATSDLGTGKNEQYF
>TRBV18|TRBJ1-1|-|-
TGTGCCAGCTCACCCATTCAGGGTTCTGAAGCTTTCTTT
CASSPIQGSEAFF
>TRBV29-1|TRBJ2-7|TRBD1|-
TGCAGCGCCTGGGACAGGGGAACCTACGAGCAGTACTTC
CSAWDRGTYEQYF
>TRBV7-8|TRBJ1-6|-|-
TGTGCCAGCGGGTCATTTGACCGTAATTCACCCCTCCACTTT
CASGSFDRNSPLHF
>TRBV5-6|TRBJ1-3|-|few
TGTGCCAGCAGCTTGGGGGACCCCGGAAACACCATATATTTT
CASSLGDPGNTIYF
>TRBV20-1|TRBJ1-5|-|many
TGCAGTGCTAGACGGGGGGGCAATCAGCCCCAGCATTTT
CSARRGGNQPQHF
>TRBV10-3|TRBJ2-1|TRBD2|-
TGTGCCATCAGTGAGTCGACTAGCGGGAGAAACTACAATGAGCAGTTCTTC
CAISESTSGRNYNEQFF
>TRBV5-4|TRBJ2-7|-|few
TGTGCCAGCAGCTTTCGGCCGGAAGCTTCCTACGAGCAGTACTTC
CASSFRPEASYEQYF
>TRBV25-1|TRBJ1-2|-|many
TGTGCCAGCAGTGTATTAGGGGAGGGCTACACCTTC
CASSVLGEGYTF
>TRBV10-3|TRBJ1-4|-|many
TGTGCCACAGGACAGATACCTAATGAAAAACTGTTTTTT
CATGQIPNEKLFF
>TRBV20-1|TRBJ1-2|-|-
TGCAGTGCTAGACAGGCGCTCGGGGGTCGTGGCTACACCTTC
CSARQALGGRGYTF
>TRBV2|TRBJ2-7|TRBD2|-
TGTGCCAGCCGTACTAGCGCGAGCTCCTACGAGCAGTACTTC
CASRTSASSYEQYF
>TRBV7-3|TRBJ2-3|-|-
TGTGCCAGCAGCTTAACGTATCTTGGGGGCCGGGCAGATACGCAGTATTTT
CASSLTYLGGRADTQYF
>TRBV2|TRBJ2-7|-|-
TGTGCCAGTGGGGTGTCAGGAGGTGAGCAGTACTTC
CASGVSGGEQYF
>TRBV20-1|TRBJ2-1|TRBD2|many
TGCAGTGCTAGAGGGGGACTAGCGGGAGGGCGTGGGCTCTTC
CSARGGLAGGRGLF